The next 19 T cell receptor beta chains were all read from a single sample in a study of cytomegalovirus exposure and HLA in healthy donors. 60 Vbeta and 13 Jbeta primers were used in PCR. Clones were read by immunoSEQ multiplex PCR, and TCRdb kept only the in-frame ones, dropping some. The sample contains 150,000 to 200,000 clones, roughly 77% of which appear only once. The sample taken for sequencing was PBMCs. The receptors stem from a woman aged 45-65 years in good health and CMV-seronegative.

The chain uses TRBV4-3 and TRBJ2-2; maybe TRBD2 (6 bases). V gave up 0 bases and J gave up 2 bases, with 22 bases separating them. From germline, CDR1 is LGHNA and CDR2 YSLEER. This CDR3 comprises 20 residues. The CDR3 DNA is TGCGCCAGCAGCCAAGATAAGACGACGGGAGTATGGGAAAACACCGGGGAGCTGTTTTTT. As protein: CASSQDKTTGVWENTGELFF.

V and J are TRBV10-3 and TRBJ1-1; D remains unclear. This CDR3 has 15 amino acids. Germline V gives CDR1 ENHRY, CDR2 SYGVKD. Between the trimmed V and J ends, which lost 3 bases and 1 base, there was a span of 12 bases. Written as DNA, the CDR3 is TGTGCCATCAGTGATGACCCTCGAGGGAACACTGAAGCTTTCTTT. Protein product: CAISDDPRGNTEAFF.

The rearrangement links TRBV30 to TRBJ2-7; no firm D call. The CDR3 spans 11 residues. The V end lost 5 bases, the J end lost 8 bases, and 13 bases lay between the germline ends. The germline V gene has CDR1 GTSNPN and CDR2 SVGIG (reference sequence). This CDR3 reads CAWGNRKKQYF. CDR3 sequence (DNA): TGTGCCTGGGGCAACCGTAAGAAGCAGTACTTC.

This clone was picked up a small number of times. The chain couples TRBV11-3 to TRBJ2-5; no reliable D call. V lost 2 bases and J lost 5, with 12 bases in between. CDR1 is SGHNT, CDR2 YENEEA, per germline. The length of the CDR3 is 14 residues. CDR3 DNA: TGTGCCAGCAGCTTATTAGCCCACGGGGAGACCCAGTACTTC. This gives the protein CASSLLAHGETQYF. Looking up the rest from reference TRBV11-3 and TRBJ2-5 gives the full variable domain: EAGVVQSPRYKIIEKKQPVAFWCNPISGHNTLYWYLQNLGQGPELLIRYENEEAVDDSQLPKDRFSAERLKGVDSTLKIQPAELGDSAVYLCASSLLAHGETQYFGPGTRLLVL.

The rearrangement joins TRBV5-8 to TRBJ1-2; 8 nucleotides align to TRBD1. V dropped 4 bases and J dropped 4; count of bases not matched to a gene: 9. This CDR3 is 15 amino acids long. CDR1 is SGHTS and CDR2 is YDEGEE in the germline V gene. The CDR3 sequence: CASSPRTGGGYGYTF. CDR3 bases: TGTGCCAGCAGCCCCCGAACAGGGGGAGGCTATGGCTACACCTTC.

The CDR3, as DNA: TGTGCCACCATACAGAGTGAGGAAAAACTGTTTTTT. This codes for CATIQSEEKLFF. The chain is built from TRBV7-9 and TRBJ1-4; unclear D gene. Germline-derived CDR1 and CDR2 are SEHNR and FQNEAQ (reference sequence). The CDR3 has 12 residues. Trimming shortened V by 10 bases and J by 8 bases, and 14 bases separated the two germline ends.

This chain uses TRBV4-3 with TRBJ1-4, with 8 bases lining up with TRBD1. Per the germline V gene, CDR1 is LGHNA and CDR2 is YSLEER. The CDR3 is 16 residues long. Unmatched junction bases numbered 8, after V lost 0 bases and J lost 8 bases. The CDR3 region has the DNA TGCGCCAGCAGCCAAGAGAGCTACAGGGGGGGGGAAAAACTGTTTTTT. It codes for CASSQESYRGGEKLFF.

The J gene is TRBJ2-1, the V gene TRBV6-5; D remains ambiguous. V dropped 5 bases and J dropped 8 bases, with 13 bases sitting between them. This CDR3 is 13 amino acids long. Germline CDR1 MNHEY, CDR2 SVGAGI. Here the CDR3 DNA reads TGTGCCAGCAGTCGACAACTTAATCATGAGCAGTTCTTC. Translated, it gives CASSRQLNHEQFF.

The V and J genes are TRBV7-8 and TRBJ1-1; no clear D gene. Trimming stripped 5 bases from V and 4 bases from J, with 8 bases between. CDR1 is SGHVS, CDR2 FQNEAQ, per germline. This CDR3 has 12 residues. This chain's CDR3 is CASSPLSTEAFF. The CDR3, as DNA: TGTGCCAGCAGCCCCCTTTCCACTGAAGCTTTCTTT.

Concerning this clone itself: An end of the junction differs from the germline gene, which may be a read error. CDR3: CAGRGGEVTEAFF. In nucleotides, the CDR3 is TGTGCCGGCAGGGGGGGGGAGGTTACTGAAGCTTTCTTT. The J gene is TRBJ1-1, the V gene TRBV2; 7 bases map to TRBD1. Germline CDR1 is SNHLY and CDR2 is FYNNEI. The length of the CDR3 is 13 residues.

The chain joins TRBV5-1 to TRBJ2-3; possibly TRBD1 for D (6 bases). Trimming stripped 0 bases from V and 1 base from J, with 12 bases between. Germline V gene data show CDR1 as SGHRS and CDR2 as YFSETQ. There are 16 residues in the CDR3. CDR3 DNA: TGCGCCAGCAGCTTGGAGGCTGCAGGGGGCACAGATACGCAGTATTTT. Amino acid sequence: CASSLEAAGGTDTQYF.

The chain uses TRBV7-2 and TRBJ1-3; 7 bases map to TRBD1. CDR1 and CDR2 from the germline V gene are SGHTA and FQGNSA. The trim removed 6 bases at V and 2 bases at J, leaving 1 base unmatched. The CDR3 is 13 amino acids. This CDR3 reads CASRRGPGNTIYF. For the CDR3, the DNA is TGTGCCAGCAGGAGGGGGCCTGGAAACACCATATATTTT.

This clone was observed a few times. This sequence joins TRBV7-9 and TRBJ1-1; D gene uncertain. The V gene lost 4 bases and the J gene lost 11 bases, with 14 bases spanning the gap. Germline CDR1 and CDR2: SEHNR and FQNEAQ (reference sequence). The CDR3 consists of 12 residues. The CDR3 nucleotides read TGTGCCAGCAGCTCCCATCAGGATGGGGCTTTCTTT. This encodes CASSSHQDGAFF.

The J gene is TRBJ1-3, the V gene TRBV28, with 8 bases aligning to TRBD1. The trim removed 5 bases at V and 0 bases at J, leaving 9 bases unmatched. Germline V gene data show CDR1 as MDHEN and CDR2 as SYDVKM. The CDR3 spans 17 residues. CDR3 sequence reads: CASSTYGQGNSGNTIYF. The CDR3 DNA reads TGTGCCAGCAGTACTTACGGACAGGGCAACTCTGGAAACACCATATATTTT.

This chain joins TRBV27 and TRBJ2-7; TRBD1 might be the D (6 bases). Looked up from germline, CDR1 is MNHEY and CDR2 is SMNVEV (reference sequence). Trimming cost V 3 bases and J 2 bases, with 14 bases left between them. The CDR3 is 15 amino acids. CDR3 nucleotides: TGTGCCAGCAGTTTTTGGGGTGGGGACACCTACGAGCAGTACTTC. As protein: CASSFWGGDTYEQYF.

This rearrangement joins TRBV5-5 to TRBJ2-5, with a tentative D call TRBD2 (5 bases). This CDR3 region has 12 residues. From germline, CDR1 is SGHKS and CDR2 YYEKEE (reference sequence). The germline V and J ends were trimmed by 3 bases and 5 bases, with 8 bases remaining between them. The CDR3 protein is CASSWSGETQYF. In DNA form, the CDR3 reads TGTGCCAGCAGCTGGTCGGGGGAGACCCAGTACTTC.

The V call is TRBV6-1, the J call TRBJ2-5, with 9 bases identical to TRBD2. The J call is uncertain, as TRBJ2-7 better fits the DNA end. Germline CDR1 and CDR2: MNHNS and SASEGT. This CDR3 spans 15 amino acids. The CDR3 DNA reads TGTGCCAGCAGCCTCACTAGCGGGCCCTCCTACGAGCAGTACTTC. Residues: CASSLTSGPSYEQYF.

V is TRBV6-5 and J is TRBJ1-5; D gene unclear. Germline V lookup: CDR1 MNHEY, CDR2 SVGAGI. V was clipped by 2 bases and J by 6 bases, with 11 bases between them. This CDR3 is 14 amino acids long. The CDR3 DNA sequence: TGTGCCAGCAGTTACCGCGAGGGTATTCAGCCCCAGCATTTT. It codes for CASSYREGIQPQHF.

The sample holds one count of this clone. The chain links TRBV29-1 to TRBJ2-4; perhaps TRBD1 as D (5 bases). Germline V gene lookup returns CDR1 SQVTM and CDR2 ANQGSEA. V lost 5 bases and J lost 15, with 23 bases in between. The CDR3 covers 13 residues. The CDR3 reads CSVKIGWQGEVYF. The CDR3 DNA follows: TGCAGCGTTAAAATCGGGTGGCAGGGCGAGGTGTACTTC. Full variable domain (rest looked up from reference TRBV29-1 and TRBJ2-4): SAVISQKPSRDICQRGTSLTIQCQVDSQVTMMFWYRQQPGQSLTLIATANQGSEATYESGFVIDKFPISRPNLTFSTLTVSNMSPEDSSIYLCSVKIGWQGEVYFGAGTRLSVL.